This record covers a single T cell receptor beta chain. The antigen is unknown. The data were obtained in a study of beta chain features in type 1 diabetes. The overall study: Over all samples combined, about 100,000,000 sorted cells were examined. Broader study findings: A moderate, significant TCRB CDR3 shortening appeared in type 1 diabetes across four CD4+ subsets. Individuals with type 1 diabetes displayed fewer insertions and more deletions at VDJ junctions. HLA effects on TCRB rearrangement stayed unresolved here.

Of the isolated RNA, all was reverse transcribed, and so the sequenced material was expressed TCRB transcripts. Some clones are missing from TCRdb's copy, which holds only in-frame ones; the method was immunoSEQ multiplex PCR. Among hundreds of thousands of clones listed, 11% were seen once. V was pared by 4 bases and J by 2 bases, with 3 bases of the junction left unmatched. The CDR3 sequence is 15 residues long. Looked up from germline, CDR1 is KGHSH and CDR2 is LQKENI. Source material: naive CD4+ T cells from blood. The sequence was obtained from a man aged 25-45 years with type 1 diabetes. This chain connects TRBV18 to TRBJ2-7; 12 nucleotides agree with TRBD2. The DNA for the CDR3 is TGTGCCAGCTCACAACTAGCGGGGGGTACCTACGAGCAGTACTTC. This gives the protein CASSQLAGGTYEQYF.